The 15 T cell receptor beta chains below come from one sample, sequenced in a study of post-analysis software for immune sequencing data. Study results and caveats: Relative to controls, patients had 5 or 6 TRBV segments at higher frequency, with TRBV5-6, TRBV5-1 and TRBV20-1 among these.

Every TCR beta cDNA library bore unique molecular identifiers. Via MiXCR, TCRdb re-called the PCR reads, giving one row per CDR3 protein. The sample includes around 700,000 distinct CDR3 sequences, 55% to 70% of them seen just once. Their specific antigens are unknown. The specimen was blood. Source of these receptors: a girl between 2 and 10 years old with multiple sclerosis.

The chain's CDR3 is CSSGGPNEKLFF. The CDR3 nucleotides are TGCAGCTCGGGGGGTCCTAATGAAAAACTGTTTTTT. This sequence joins TRBV29-1 and TRBJ1-4, with D possibly TRBD1 on 5 matching bases. Germline lookup yields CDR1 SQVTM and CDR2 ANQGSEA. This CDR3 spans 12 amino acids. V was cut by 8 bases and J by 3 bases, with 10 bases left in between.

The gene calls are TRBV30 and TRBJ2-5, with 9 bases fitting TRBD2. The germline V gene encodes CDR1 GTSNPN and CDR2 SVGIG (reference sequence). J was trimmed by 5 bases and V by 3 bases; bases with no gene match: 13. The CDR3 spans 16 residues. The CDR3 coding sequence is TGTGCCTGGAGCGATAGCGGGAGTTGGAGTCGGGAGACCCAGTACTTC. Translated: CAWSDSGSWSRETQYF.

This clonotype occurred a few times. The junction does not match germline at one end; this may be a read error. The V call is TRBV9, the J call TRBJ1-5, with D tentatively TRBD1 (6 bases). Germline lookup yields CDR1 SGDLS and CDR2 YYNGEE. The CDR3 sequence is 14 residues long. The DNA of the CDR3 is TGTGCCAGCAGTGTAGGAGGGGGGCGACAGCCCCAGCATTTT. Amino acids: CASSVGGGRQPQHF. Filled out from reference TRBV9 and TRBJ1-5, the complete variable domain reads DSGVTQTPKHLITATGQRVTLRCSPRSGDLSVYWYQQSLDQGLQFLIQYYNGEERAKGNILERFSAQQFPDLHSELNLSSLELGDSALYFCASSVGGGRQPQHFGDGTRLSIL.

The chain is built from TRBV2 and TRBJ1-2; 12 bases fit TRBD1. The CDR3 spans 13 residues. Trimming took 7 bases from V and 8 from J; bases not matched to a gene: 5. The germline CDR1 and CDR2 sequences are SNHLY and FYNNEI. The CDR3 DNA sequence: TGTGCCAGCATGGGGGACAGGGGGCGCGGCTACACCTTC. Translated, it gives CASMGDRGRGYTF.

The chain employs TRBV2 and TRBJ2-1; D unclear. CDR3 length equals 14 residues. V was trimmed by 6 bases and J by 0 bases, leaving 9 bases between them. Germline values: CDR1 SNHLY, CDR2 FYNNEI. Here the CDR3 reads CASRHPSSYNEQFF. In DNA form, the CDR3 reads TGTGCCAGCAGACACCCCAGCTCCTACAATGAGCAGTTCTTC.

V usage is TRBV6-5 and J usage is TRBJ2-5; 7 bases fit TRBD2. Per the germline V gene, CDR1 is MNHEY and CDR2 is SVGAGI. The CDR3 covers 14 residues. Unmatched junction bases numbered 8, after V lost 7 bases and J lost 3 bases. CDR3 in DNA: TGTGCCAGCACTCAGGGAGGGGAGGAAGAGACCCAGTACTTC. Its protein is CASTQGGEEETQYF.

The chain recombines TRBV7-9 with TRBJ2-1; TRBD1 might be the D (6 bases). The CDR3 length is 16 residues. From germline, CDR1 is SEHNR and CDR2 FQNEAQ (reference sequence). Trimming removed 1 base from V and 0 bases from J, with 10 bases in between. The DNA of the CDR3 is TGTGCCAGCAGCTTAGGACAGGCGTTCTCCTACAATGAGCAGTTCTTC. This gives the protein CASSLGQAFSYNEQFF.

V is TRBV11-1 and J is TRBJ2-5; D ambiguous. The germline V gene encodes CDR1 SGHAT and CDR2 FQDESV (reference sequence). This CDR3 comprises 13 residues. V was shortened by 3 bases and J by 4 bases, with 9 bases between the two germline ends. Here the CDR3 DNA reads TGTGCCAGCAGCTTCTCCGACCGAGAGACCCAGTACTTC. It encodes CASSFSDRETQYF.

This sequence joins TRBV6-5 and TRBJ2-3; D may be TRBD1 (6 bases). The V gene's germline CDR1 is MNHEY and CDR2 SVGAGI. CDR3 length: 16 residues. V was pared by 5 bases and J by 4 bases, with 19 bases between. CDR3 nucleotides: TGTGCCAGCAGTCAGCCAGGGGCATTCGCTCCAGATACGCAGTATTTT. Translated, it gives CASSQPGAFAPDTQYF.

This chain joins TRBV6-2 or TRBV6-3 and TRBJ1-2, with 8 positions matching TRBD1. CDR3 size: 17 residues. Germline loops: CDR1 MNHEY, CDR2 SVGEGT. V trimming: 0 bases; J trimming: 8 bases; junction bases outside the gene matches: 14. Here the CDR3 reads CASSYSTYRDRGHGYTF. CDR3 in DNA: TGTGCCAGCAGTTACTCGACCTATCGTGACAGGGGCCACGGCTACACCTTC.

The V and J genes are TRBV30 and TRBJ1-2, with a weak D call TRBD1 (5 bases). Trimming shortened V by 2 bases and J by 0 bases, and 19 bases separated the two germline ends. The CDR3 extends over 17 amino acids. Looked up from germline, CDR1 is GTSNPN and CDR2 is SVGIG (reference sequence). The CDR3 region is CAWSPPRDRTPNYGYTF. Here the CDR3 DNA reads TGTGCCTGGAGTCCACCTCGGGACCGGACTCCTAACTATGGCTACACCTTC.

This chain joins TRBV12-3 or TRBV12-4 and TRBJ1-1; possible D gene TRBD1, 5 bases. The CDR3 extends over 13 amino acids. V gave up 5 bases and J gave up 4 bases, with 11 bases separating them. The CDR3: CASSKEGSTEAFF. DNA for the CDR3: TGTGCCAGCAGTAAGGAGGGGAGCACTGAAGCTTTCTTT.

J is TRBJ2-4 and V is TRBV27; no clear D gene. The CDR3 has 17 residues. Germline V gene sequence: CDR1 MNHEY, CDR2 SMNVEV (reference sequence). Trimming cost V 0 bases and J 8 bases, with 20 bases left between them. The CDR3 DNA reads TGTGCCAGCAGTTTATCGAGCCCGGCGATACTCGGAGACATTCAGTACTTC. Protein product: CASSLSSPAILGDIQYF.

This clonotype was picked up one time. This chain links TRBV9 with TRBJ2-7; D possibly matches TRBD1 or TRBD2 (5 bases each). The CDR3 loop spans 14 amino acids. CDR1 is SGDLS and CDR2 is YYNGEE in the germline V gene. With 3 bases removed from V and 1 base from J, the gap between germline ends came to 11 bases. CDR3 in amino acids: CASSGAEGSYEQYF. The CDR3, as DNA: TGTGCCAGCAGCGGAGCCGAGGGGTCCTACGAGCAGTACTTC.

This clonotype was detected only a few times. CDR3 residues: CASIGSSVSYNEQFF. CDR3 nucleotide sequence: TGTGCCAGCATCGGCTCTAGCGTCAGCTACAATGAGCAGTTCTTC. The gene calls are TRBV6-2 or TRBV6-3 and TRBJ2-1; D perhaps matches TRBD2 (6 bases). The germline gives CDR1 MNHEY, CDR2 SVGEGT. The V end lost 7 bases, the J end lost 3 bases, and 16 bases lay between the germline ends. This CDR3 is built from 15 residues.